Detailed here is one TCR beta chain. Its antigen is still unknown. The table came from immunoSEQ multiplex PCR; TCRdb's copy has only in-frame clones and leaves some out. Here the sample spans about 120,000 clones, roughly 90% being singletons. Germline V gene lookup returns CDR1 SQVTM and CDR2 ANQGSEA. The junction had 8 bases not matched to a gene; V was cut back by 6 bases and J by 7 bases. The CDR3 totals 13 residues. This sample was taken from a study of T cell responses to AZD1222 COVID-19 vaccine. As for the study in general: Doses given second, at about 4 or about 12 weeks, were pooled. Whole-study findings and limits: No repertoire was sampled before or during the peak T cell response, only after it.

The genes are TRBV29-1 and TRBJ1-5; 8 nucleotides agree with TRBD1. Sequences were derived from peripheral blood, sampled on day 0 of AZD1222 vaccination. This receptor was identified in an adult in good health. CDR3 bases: TGCAGCGTCTCGGACAGGGAAGAACAGCCCCAGCATTTT. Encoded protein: CSVSDREEQPQHF.